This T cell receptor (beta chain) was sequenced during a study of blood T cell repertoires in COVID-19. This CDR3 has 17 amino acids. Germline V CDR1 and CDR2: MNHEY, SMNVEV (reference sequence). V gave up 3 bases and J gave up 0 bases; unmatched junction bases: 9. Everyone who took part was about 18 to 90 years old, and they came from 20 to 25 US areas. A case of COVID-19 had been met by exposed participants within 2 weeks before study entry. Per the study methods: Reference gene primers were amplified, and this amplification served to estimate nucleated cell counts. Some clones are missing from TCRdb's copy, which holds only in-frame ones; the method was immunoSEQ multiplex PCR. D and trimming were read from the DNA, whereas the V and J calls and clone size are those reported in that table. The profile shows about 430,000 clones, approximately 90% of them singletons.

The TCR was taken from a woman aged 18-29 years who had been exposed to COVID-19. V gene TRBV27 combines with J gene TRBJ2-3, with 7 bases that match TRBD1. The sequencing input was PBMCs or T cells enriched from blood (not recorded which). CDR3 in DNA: TGTGCCAGCAGTTTTTTAGGACAACAGGGGAGCACAGATACGCAGTATTTT. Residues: CASSFLGQQGSTDTQYF.